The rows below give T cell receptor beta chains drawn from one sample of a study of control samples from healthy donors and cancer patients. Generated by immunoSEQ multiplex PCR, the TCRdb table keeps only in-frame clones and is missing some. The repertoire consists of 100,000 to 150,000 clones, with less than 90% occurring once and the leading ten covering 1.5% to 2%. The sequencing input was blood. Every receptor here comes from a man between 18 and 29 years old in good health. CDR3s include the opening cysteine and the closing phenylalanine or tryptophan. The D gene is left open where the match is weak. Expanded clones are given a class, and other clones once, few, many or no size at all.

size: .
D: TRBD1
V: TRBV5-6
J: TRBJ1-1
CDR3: CASSSRDRATEAFF
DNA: TGTGCCAGCAGCTCCCGGGACAGAGCCACTGAAGCTTTCTTT

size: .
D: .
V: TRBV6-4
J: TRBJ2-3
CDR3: CASGSEGGPTDTQYF
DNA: TGTGCCAGCGGAAGTGAGGGGGGGCCCACAGATACGCAGTATTTT

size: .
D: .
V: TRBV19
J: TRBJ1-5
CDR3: CASRNRELVSQPQHF
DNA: TGTGCCAGTAGAAACCGGGAGCTCGTTAGTCAGCCCCAGCATTTT

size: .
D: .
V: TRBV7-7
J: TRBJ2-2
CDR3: CASSLGRAHTGELFF
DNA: TGTGCTAGCAGCTTGGGGCGGGCCCACACCGGGGAGCTGTTTTTT

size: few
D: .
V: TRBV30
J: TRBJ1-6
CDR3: CAWSVPGRSPLHF
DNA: TGTGCCTGGAGTGTGCCGGGGCGTTCACCCCTCCACTTT

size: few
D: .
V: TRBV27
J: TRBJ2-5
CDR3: CASSNRGAVGGETQYF
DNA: TGTGCCAGCTCCAACAGGGGGGCAGTGGGAGGGGAGACCCAGTACTTC

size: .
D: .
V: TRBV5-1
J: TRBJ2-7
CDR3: CASSLAGGMWGLYEQYF
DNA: TGCGCCAGCAGCTTGGCCGGGGGAATGTGGGGGCTCTACGAGCAGTACTTC

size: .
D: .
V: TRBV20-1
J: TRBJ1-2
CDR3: CSASDTDYGYTF
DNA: TGCAGTGCTAGTGACACGGACTATGGCTACACCTTC

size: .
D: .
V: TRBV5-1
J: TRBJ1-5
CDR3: CASGDQVGQPQHF
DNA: TGCGCCAGCGGTGATCAGGTGGGGCAGCCCCAGCATTTT

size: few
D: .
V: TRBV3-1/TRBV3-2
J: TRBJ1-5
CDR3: CASSQALSSGGQPQHF
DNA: TGTGCCAGCAGCCAAGCACTGTCCTCCGGCGGGCAGCCCCAGCATTTT

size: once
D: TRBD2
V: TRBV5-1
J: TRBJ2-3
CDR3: CASQLLAGRGSDTQYF
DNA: TGCGCCAGCCAGCTTTTAGCGGGGAGGGGATCAGATACGCAGTATTTT

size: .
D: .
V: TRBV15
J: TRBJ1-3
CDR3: CATSSRRGGSGNTIYF
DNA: TGTGCCACCAGCAGTCGGAGGGGAGGCTCTGGAAACACCATATATTTT

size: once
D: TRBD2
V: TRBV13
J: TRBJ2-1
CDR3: CASRNTRTSGTYNEQFF
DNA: TGTGCCAGCAGGAATACCCGGACTAGCGGGACTTACAATGAGCAGTTCTTC

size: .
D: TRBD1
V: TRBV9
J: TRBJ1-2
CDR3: CASSPQGVGVYTF
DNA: TGTGCCAGCAGCCCCCAGGGGGTCGGCGTCTACACCTTC

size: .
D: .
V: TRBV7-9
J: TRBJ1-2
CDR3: CASSLELDYGYTF
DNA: TGTGCCAGCAGCTTAGAGCTGGACTATGGCTACACCTTC

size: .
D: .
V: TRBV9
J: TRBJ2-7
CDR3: CASSVGGGRSYEQYF
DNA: TGTGCCAGCAGCGTAGGGGGAGGCCGCTCCTACGAGCAGTACTTC

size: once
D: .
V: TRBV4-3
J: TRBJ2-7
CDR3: CASSFDTSSYEQYF
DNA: TGCGCCAGCAGTTTTGACACCTCCTCCTACGAGCAGTACTTC

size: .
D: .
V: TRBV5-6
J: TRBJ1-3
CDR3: CASSFGRLISGNTIYF
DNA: TGTGCCAGCAGCTTCGGACGCCTGATCTCTGGAAACACCATATATTTT

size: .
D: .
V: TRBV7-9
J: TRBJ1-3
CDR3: CASSTDRDKPGNTIYF
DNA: TGTGCCAGCAGCACCGACCGGGACAAACCTGGAAACACCATATATTTT

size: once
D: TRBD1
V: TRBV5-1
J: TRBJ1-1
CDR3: CASSMDRDTEAFF
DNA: TGCGCCAGCAGTATGGACAGGGACACTGAAGCTTTCTTT

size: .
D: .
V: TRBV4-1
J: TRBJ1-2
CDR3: CASSQDGKDYGYTF
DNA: TGCGCCAGCAGCCAAGATGGGAAGGACTATGGCTACACCTTC

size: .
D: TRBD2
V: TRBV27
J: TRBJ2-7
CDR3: CASSLYLGLAAHEQYF
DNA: TGTGCCAGCAGTTTATATCTGGGACTAGCGGCCCACGAGCAGTACTTC

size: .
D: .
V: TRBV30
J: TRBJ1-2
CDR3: CAWTVGRGGYTF
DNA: TGTGCCTGGACTGTGGGAAGGGGCGGCTACACCTTC

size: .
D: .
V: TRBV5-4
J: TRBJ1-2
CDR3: CASSLASVPGYTF
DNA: TGTGCCAGCAGCTTGGCGTCAGTCCCGGGCTACACCTTC

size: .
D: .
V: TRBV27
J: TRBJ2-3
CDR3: CASSLSRTGTDTQYF
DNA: TGTGCCAGCAGTTTATCTAGGACGGGGACAGATACGCAGTATTTT

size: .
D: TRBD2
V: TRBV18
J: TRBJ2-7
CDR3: CASSRGLDSYEQYF
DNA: TGTGCCAGCTCACGGGGACTAGACTCCTACGAGCAGTACTTC

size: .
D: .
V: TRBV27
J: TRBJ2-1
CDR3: CASSLSRLAGYNEQFF
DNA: TGTGCCAGCAGTTTATCCCGGCTAGCCGGATACAATGAGCAGTTCTTC

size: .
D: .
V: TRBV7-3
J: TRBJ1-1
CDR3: CASSPQGGLEAFF
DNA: TGTGCCAGCAGTCCACAGGGAGGACTTGAAGCTTTCTTT

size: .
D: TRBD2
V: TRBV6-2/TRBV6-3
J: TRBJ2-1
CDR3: CATTPRLAGGYNEQFF
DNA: TGTGCCACCACCCCTCGACTAGCGGGAGGCTACAATGAGCAGTTCTTC

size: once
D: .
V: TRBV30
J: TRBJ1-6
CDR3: CAWSEVYRQYNSPLHF
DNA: TGTGCCTGGAGCGAAGTGTATCGGCAGTATAATTCACCCCTCCACTTT

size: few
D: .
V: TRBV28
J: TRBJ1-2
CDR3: CASSLRFYGYTF
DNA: TGTGCCAGCAGTTTACGATTCTATGGCTACACCTTC

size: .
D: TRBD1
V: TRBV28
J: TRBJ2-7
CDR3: CASSLGTGGSHEQYF
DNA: TGTGCCAGCAGTTTAGGGACAGGGGGTTCCCACGAGCAGTACTTC

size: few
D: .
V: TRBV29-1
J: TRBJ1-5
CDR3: CSVGPGKSQPQHF
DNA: TGCAGCGTTGGACCAGGGAAAAGTCAGCCCCAGCATTTT

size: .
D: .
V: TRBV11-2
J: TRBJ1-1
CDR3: CASSIMDRSTEAFF
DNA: TGTGCCAGCAGCATAATGGACCGTTCGACTGAAGCTTTCTTT

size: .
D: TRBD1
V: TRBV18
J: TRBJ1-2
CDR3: CASSPGQGLTIGYTF
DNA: TGTGCCAGCTCACCCGGACAGGGGTTAACTATTGGCTACACCTTC

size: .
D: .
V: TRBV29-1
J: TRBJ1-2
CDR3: CSAQETATYGYTF
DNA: TGCAGCGCTCAAGAAACAGCCACCTATGGCTACACCTTC

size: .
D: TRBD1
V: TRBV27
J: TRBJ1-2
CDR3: CASSLRQGILTSYGYTF
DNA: TGTGCCAGCAGTTTGCGACAGGGAATACTTACCTCCTATGGCTACACCTTC

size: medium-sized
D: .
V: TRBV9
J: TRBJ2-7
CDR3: CASSVSPGATYEQYF
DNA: TGTGCCAGCAGCGTATCTCCGGGTGCTACCTACGAGCAGTACTTC

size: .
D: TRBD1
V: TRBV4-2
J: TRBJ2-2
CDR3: CASSRDRGLWTGELFF
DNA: TGTGCCAGCAGCCGAGACAGGGGGCTGTGGACCGGGGAGCTGTTTTTT

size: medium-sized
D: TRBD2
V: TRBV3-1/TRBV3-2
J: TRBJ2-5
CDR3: CASSLGLAGGGQETQYF
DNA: TGTGCCAGCAGCCTCGGACTAGCGGGAGGGGGGCAAGAGACCCAGTACTTC

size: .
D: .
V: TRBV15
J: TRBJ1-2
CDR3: CATSVVRGQNYGYTF
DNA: TGTGCCACCAGCGTCGTTCGAGGCCAAAACTATGGCTACACCTTC

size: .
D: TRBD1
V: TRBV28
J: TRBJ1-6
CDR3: CASSLLGTGYNSPLHF
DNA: TGTGCCAGCAGTTTATTGGGGACAGGTTATAATTCACCCCTCCACTTT

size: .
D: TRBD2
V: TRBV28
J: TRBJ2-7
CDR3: CASEPPGGRSYEQYF
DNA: TGTGCCAGCGAACCACCGGGGGGTAGGTCCTACGAGCAGTACTTC

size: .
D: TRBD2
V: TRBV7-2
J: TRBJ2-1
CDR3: CASSLGRLAEQFF
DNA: TGTGCCAGCAGCTTAGGACGACTAGCGGAGCAGTTCTTC

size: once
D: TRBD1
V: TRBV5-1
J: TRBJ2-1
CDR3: CASSLPGQGVYNEQFF
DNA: TGCGCCAGCAGCTTGCCGGGACAGGGGGTCTACAATGAGCAGTTCTTC

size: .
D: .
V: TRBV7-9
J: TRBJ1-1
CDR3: CASSLDQGTEAFF
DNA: TGTGCCAGCAGCTTAGATCAGGGAACTGAAGCTTTCTTT

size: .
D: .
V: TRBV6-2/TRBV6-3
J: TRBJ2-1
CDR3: CASSYFRGNNEQFF
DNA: TGTGCCAGCAGTTACTTTCGGGGGAACAATGAGCAGTTCTTC

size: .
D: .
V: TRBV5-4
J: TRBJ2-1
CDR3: CASSLASGRGQFF
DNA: TGTGCCAGCAGCTTGGCCTCTGGACGGGGGCAGTTCTTC

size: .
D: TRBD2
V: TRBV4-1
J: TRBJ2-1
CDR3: CASSLSPATWTSGNNEQFF
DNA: TGCGCCAGCAGCCTGAGTCCGGCGACCTGGACTAGCGGCAACAATGAGCAGTTCTTC

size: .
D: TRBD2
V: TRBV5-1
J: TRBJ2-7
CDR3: CASSPTSGQYEQYF
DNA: TGCGCCAGCAGCCCGACTAGCGGGCAGTACGAGCAGTACTTC

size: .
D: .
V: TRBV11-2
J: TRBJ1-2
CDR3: CASSPQTRESAYTF
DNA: TGTGCCAGCAGCCCACAGACAAGAGAATCGGCGTACACCTTC

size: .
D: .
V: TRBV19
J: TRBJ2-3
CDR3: CASSMTIGTDTQYF
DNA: TGTGCCAGTAGTATGACTATCGGCACAGATACGCAGTATTTT

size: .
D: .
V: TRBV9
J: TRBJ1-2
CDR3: CASSVGQGSYYDYGYTF
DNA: TGTGCCAGCAGCGTAGGTCAAGGCTCCTACTACGACTATGGCTACACCTTC

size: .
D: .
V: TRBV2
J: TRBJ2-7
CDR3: CASSEALPGRIYEQYF
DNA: TGTGCCAGCAGTGAAGCGCTGCCGGGGAGGATTTACGAGCAGTACTTC

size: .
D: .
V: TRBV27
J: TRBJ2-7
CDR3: CASRYMYEQYF
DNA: TGTGCCAGCAGATATATGTACGAGCAGTACTTC